This entry lists 14 T cell receptor beta chains sequenced from one sample in a study of identical twins. TCRdb analysed the 5' RACE reads with MiXCR anew, one entry per CDR3 protein. The sample carries 550,000 to 700,000 distinct CDR3 sequences, 9.6% recorded once. These records were also assigned to another study, of yellow fever vaccine responses in identical twins.

What was sequenced was PBMCs. Receptors were obtained from a woman aged 18-35 years in good health.

This clonotype was observed a few times. The V call is TRBV19, the J call TRBJ2-4; possibly TRBD2 for D (6 bases). CDR3 size: 16 residues. Looked up from germline, CDR1 is LNHDA and CDR2 is SQIVND (reference sequence). V was trimmed by 9 bases and J by 3 bases, leaving 21 bases between them. DNA of the CDR3: TGTGCCAGCATCAACGCGGGCGGGAAGGGCAAAAACATTCAGTACTTC. Amino acid sequence: CASINAGGKGKNIQYF.

The V and J genes are TRBV10-3 and TRBJ2-2, with 10 positions matching TRBD1. The CDR3 has 17 residues. Looked up from germline, CDR1 is ENHRY and CDR2 is SYGVKD. Trimming at V came to 2 bases and at J to 7 bases, leaving 10 bases not matched to a gene. The DNA for the CDR3 is TGTGCCATCAGTGAGCCCCCCGGGGACAGGGGTAACGGGGAGCTGTTTTTT. Translated: CAISEPPGDRGNGELFF.

This clonotype was seen a handful of times. The chain carries TRBV7-6 and TRBJ2-3, with 9 bases matching TRBD2. V was clipped by 0 bases and J by 0 bases; unmatched bases: 7. The CDR3 spans 18 residues. Germline V gene lookup returns CDR1 SGHVS and CDR2 FNYEAQ. DNA for the CDR3: TGTGCCAGCAGCTTAGCTAGCGGGGGCCAAGCTAGCACAGATACGCAGTATTTT. As protein: CASSLASGGQASTDTQYF.

This clonotype was found a few times. This chain connects TRBV5-1 to TRBJ2-1; the match to TRBD2 covers 8 bases. The CDR3 is 17 residues long. The germline gives CDR1 SGHRS, CDR2 YFSETQ. J was trimmed by 4 bases and V by 0 bases; bases with no gene match: 9. The CDR3 nucleotides read TGCGCCAGCAGCTTGGCCTTGTTAGCGGGGAGGTACAATGAGCAGTTCTTC. Its translation: CASSLALLAGRYNEQFF. Looking up the rest from reference TRBV5-1 and TRBJ2-1 gives the full variable domain: KAGVTQTPRYLIKTRGQQVTLSCSPISGHRSVSWYQQTPGQGLQFLFEYFSETQRNKGNFPGRFSGRQFSNSRSEMNVSTLELGDSALYLCASSLALLAGRYNEQFFGPGTRLTVL.

This clonotype was detected ten times or more. The chain links TRBV25-1 to TRBJ2-2, with 7 bases aligning to TRBD2. In germline, CDR1 is MGHDK, CDR2 SYGVNS. CDR3 length equals 17 residues. J gave up 5 bases and V 0 bases, and 9 bases lay outside the gene matches. CDR3 residues: CASSEYTKAGRTGELFF. DNA of the CDR3: TGTGCCAGCAGTGAATACACGAAAGCGGGGAGGACCGGGGAGCTGTTTTTT.

In this sample, this clonotype turned up a few times. V is TRBV19 and J is TRBJ2-7; TRBD2 agrees at 10 bases. This CDR3 is built from 16 residues. The germline V gene has CDR1 LNHDA and CDR2 SQIVND (reference sequence). Trimming removed 6 bases from V and 6 bases from J; junction bases left unmatched: 14. The CDR3 protein is CASSRAPSGRAGEQYF. Written as DNA, the CDR3 is TGTGCCAGTAGCCGAGCCCCCAGCGGGAGGGCCGGCGAGCAGTACTTC.

This chain connects TRBV4-3 to TRBJ2-1; perhaps TRBD2 as D (6 bases). In germline, CDR1 is LGHNA, CDR2 YSLEER. Trimming took off 0 bases at V and 2 bases at J, with 17 bases between the two ends. The CDR3 totals 18 residues. CDR3 bases: TGCGCCAGCAGCCAAGATCGGTTCGGGAGATCCCCCTACAATGAGCAGTTCTTC. It encodes CASSQDRFGRSPYNEQFF.

This clonotype was seen many times. This chain links TRBV7-9 with TRBJ2-2, with 11 positions matching TRBD2. The germline V gene has CDR1 SEHNR and CDR2 FQNEAQ (reference sequence). The V gene end was trimmed by 9 bases and the J gene end by 4 bases; junction bases not matched to a gene: 4. The CDR3 is 14 amino acids. CDR3 amino acids: CASSGRASTGELFF. The CDR3 region has the DNA TGTGCCAGTAGCGGGAGGGCGAGCACCGGGGAGCTGTTTTTT. The whole variable domain, filled in from reference TRBV7-9 and TRBJ2-2, reads DTGVSQNPRHKITKRGQNVTFRCDPISEHNRLYWYRQTLGQGPEFLTYFQNEAQLEKSRLLSDRFSAERPKGSFSTLEIQRTEQGDSAMYLCASSGRASTGELFFGEGSRLTVL.

In this sample, this clonotype turned up many times. This sequence joins TRBV29-1 and TRBJ2-1; D is unclear. From germline, CDR1 is SQVTM and CDR2 ANQGSEA. The CDR3 loop spans 15 amino acids. Deletions cut 6 bases from V and 3 bases from J, with 18 bases between. DNA for the CDR3: TGCAGCGTCCTCGAACGGGCTGTAAACTACAATGAGCAGTTCTTC. Translation gives CSVLERAVNYNEQFF.

This clonotype was observed at least ten times. V usage is TRBV29-1 and J usage is TRBJ1-3, with D uncertain. The V end lost 5 bases, the J end lost 2 bases, and 7 bases lay between the germline ends. This CDR3 is 12 amino acids long. Germline CDR1 is SQVTM and CDR2 is ANQGSEA. Here the CDR3 reads CSVQQPGNTIYF. DNA of the CDR3: TGCAGCGTTCAACAGCCTGGAAACACCATATATTTT.

This sequence joins TRBV20-1 and TRBJ2-1; 10 bases are a match to TRBD2. V dropped 1 base and J dropped 9; count of bases not matched to a gene: 15. Germline V gene sequence: CDR1 DFQATT, CDR2 SNEGSKA (reference sequence). The CDR3 has 17 residues. The CDR3 DNA follows: TGCAGTGCTAGAGGAGTGGTTGGACTAGCGGCCTTCGGTGAGCAGTTCTTC. Protein product: CSARGVVGLAAFGEQFF.

The table lists this clonotype with a few counts. The V and J genes are TRBV20-1 and TRBJ2-4; 12 nucleotides line up with TRBD2. The length of the CDR3 is 20 residues. The trim removed 3 bases at V and 2 bases at J, leaving 17 bases unmatched. Germline assignment: CDR1 DFQATT and CDR2 SNEGSKA (reference sequence). The CDR3 bases are TGCAGTGCTAGTCTCTTGGGGTCTAGCGGGAGGGCCGGGTCCAAAAACATTCAGTACTTC. Its protein product is CSASLLGSSGRAGSKNIQYF.

This clonotype was recorded a few times. V usage is TRBV7-9 and J usage is TRBJ2-5; 7 positions agree with TRBD1. V shed 3 bases, J shed 4 bases, and the junction held 5 bases outside the gene matches. This CDR3 has 14 residues. Germline V CDR1 and CDR2: SEHNR, FQNEAQ (reference sequence). This CDR3 reads CASSFRDSRETQYF. In nucleotides, the CDR3 is TGTGCCAGCAGCTTCCGGGACAGCCGAGAGACCCAGTACTTC. The variable domain in full, with the rest retrieved from reference TRBV7-9 and TRBJ2-5, is DTGVSQNPRHKITKRGQNVTFRCDPISEHNRLYWYRQTLGQGPEFLTYFQNEAQLEKSRLLSDRFSAERPKGSFSTLEIQRTEQGDSAMYLCASSFRDSRETQYFGPGTRLLVL.

This chain uses TRBV20-1 with TRBJ2-2; D gene ambiguous. CDR3 length equals 16 residues. Germline values: CDR1 DFQATT, CDR2 SNEGSKA (reference sequence). The ends were cut back, 0 bases at V and 0 bases at J, with 11 bases in the middle. For the CDR3, the DNA is TGCAGTGCTAGAGATCATGAGGCGGCGAACACCGGGGAGCTGTTTTTT. As protein: CSARDHEAANTGELFF.